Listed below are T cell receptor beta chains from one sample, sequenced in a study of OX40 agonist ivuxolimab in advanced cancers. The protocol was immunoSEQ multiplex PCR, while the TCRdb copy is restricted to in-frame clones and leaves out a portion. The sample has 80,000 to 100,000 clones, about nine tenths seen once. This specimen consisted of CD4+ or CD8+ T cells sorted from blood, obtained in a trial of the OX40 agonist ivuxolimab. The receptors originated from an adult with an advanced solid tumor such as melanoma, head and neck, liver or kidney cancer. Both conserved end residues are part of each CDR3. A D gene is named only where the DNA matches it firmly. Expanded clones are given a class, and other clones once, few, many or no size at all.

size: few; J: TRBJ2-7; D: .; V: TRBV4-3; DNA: TGCGCCAGCAGCCAAGACGCGGGACGGAGCTACGAGCAGTACTTC; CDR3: CASSQDAGRSYEQYF
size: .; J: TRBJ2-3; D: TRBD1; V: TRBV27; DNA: TGTGCCAGCAAAATGACAGGGGTACCTTCTTATTCTAGCACAGATACGCAGTATTTT; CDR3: CASKMTGVPSYSSTDTQYF
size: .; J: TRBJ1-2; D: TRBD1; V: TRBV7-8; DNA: TGTGCCAGCAGCTTAAACGCGGACAGGGGGAACTATGGCTACACCTTC; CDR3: CASSLNADRGNYGYTF
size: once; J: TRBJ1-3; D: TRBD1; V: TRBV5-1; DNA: TGCGCCAGCAGCTTGGAAGGCAGGGGGCTTGGAAACACCATATATTTT; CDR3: CASSLEGRGLGNTIYF
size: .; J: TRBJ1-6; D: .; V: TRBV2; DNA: TGTGCCAGCGGACAGAGCTCCTATAATTCACCCCTCCACTTT; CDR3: CASGQSSYNSPLHF
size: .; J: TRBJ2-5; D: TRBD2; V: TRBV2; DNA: TGTGCCAGCAGTGAGGGACTAGCGGGGGAAGAGACCCAGTACTTC; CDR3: CASSEGLAGEETQYF
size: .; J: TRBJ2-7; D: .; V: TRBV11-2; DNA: TGTGCCAGCAGCTTAGACCGGGACCAGGGGCTCGAGCAGTACTTC; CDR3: CASSLDRDQGLEQYF
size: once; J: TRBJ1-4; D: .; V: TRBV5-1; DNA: TGCGCCAGCAGCTTGCAACCCGGCGGAAATGAAAAACTGTTTTTT; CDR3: CASSLQPGGNEKLFF
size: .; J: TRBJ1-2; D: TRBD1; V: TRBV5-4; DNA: TGTGCCAGCAGCTTGGCCGTGGGACAGGGGCTTTCTAACTATGGCTACACCTTC; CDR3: CASSLAVGQGLSNYGYTF
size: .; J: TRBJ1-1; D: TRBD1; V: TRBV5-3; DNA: TGTGCCAGAAGCTCGACAGGGGGCTGGAGCACTGAAGCTTTCTTT; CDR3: CARSSTGGWSTEAFF
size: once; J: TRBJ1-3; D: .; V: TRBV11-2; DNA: TGTGCCAGCAGCTACCCGCGGCTATCTGGAAACACCATATATTTT; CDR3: CASSYPRLSGNTIYF
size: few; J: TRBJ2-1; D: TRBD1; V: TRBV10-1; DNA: TGCGCCAGCAGTGACCGAGGACAGGTTTCCGACAATGAGCAGTTCTTC; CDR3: CASSDRGQVSDNEQFF
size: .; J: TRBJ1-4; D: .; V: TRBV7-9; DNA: TGTGCCAGCAGCTTAGAGGTTACAACTAATGAAAAACTGTTTTTT; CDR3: CASSLEVTTNEKLFF
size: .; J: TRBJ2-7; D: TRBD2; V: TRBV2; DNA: TGTGCCAGCAGTCAGGGACTAGCTTCCTACGAGCAGTACTTC; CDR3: CASSQGLASYEQYF
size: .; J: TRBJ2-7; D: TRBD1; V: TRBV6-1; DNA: TGTGCCAGCACAAGGGACAGGGGGCTCGACGAGCAGTACTTC; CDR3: CASTRDRGLDEQYF
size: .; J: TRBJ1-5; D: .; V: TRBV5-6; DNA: TGTGCCAGCAGCTTGGCTCCAGGGGAGGACCAGCCCCAGCATTTT; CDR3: CASSLAPGEDQPQHF
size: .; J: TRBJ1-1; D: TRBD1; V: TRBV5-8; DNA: TGTGCCAGCAGCAGACGGGCAGGGGGCTGGTGGACTGAAGCTTTCTTT; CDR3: CASSRRAGGWWTEAFF
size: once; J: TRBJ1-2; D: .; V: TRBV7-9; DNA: TGTGCCAGCAGCTTAGAACAGTATGGCTACACCTTC; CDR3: CASSLEQYGYTF
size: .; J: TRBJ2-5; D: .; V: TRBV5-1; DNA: TGCGCCAGCAGCTCGGGGACATCGTACCAAGAGACCCAGTACTTC; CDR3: CASSSGTSYQETQYF
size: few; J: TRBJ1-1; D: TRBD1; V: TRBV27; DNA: TGTGCCAGCAGATTCGGGACAGGGGCTGAAGCTTTCTTT; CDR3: CASRFGTGAEAFF
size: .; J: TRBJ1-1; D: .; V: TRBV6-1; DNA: TGTGCCAGCAGTGAAGATCACAGGCAAATGAACACTGAAGCTTTCTTT; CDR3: CASSEDHRQMNTEAFF
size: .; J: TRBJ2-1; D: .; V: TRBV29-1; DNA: TGCAGCGTTGATAAGGGGACTCGGGAGCAGTTCTTC; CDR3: CSVDKGTREQFF
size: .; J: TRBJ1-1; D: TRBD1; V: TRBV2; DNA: TGTGCCAGCAGTGTACAGGGGCTCGAAGCTTTCTTT; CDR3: CASSVQGLEAFF
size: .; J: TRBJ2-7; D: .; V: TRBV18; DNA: TGTGCCAGCTCACCGGGTCGGACCCTCGGGGAGTACTTC; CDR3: CASSPGRTLGEYF
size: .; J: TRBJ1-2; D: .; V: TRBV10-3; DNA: TGTGCCATCAGCCAACCCGGGTATGGCTACACCTTC; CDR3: CAISQPGYGYTF
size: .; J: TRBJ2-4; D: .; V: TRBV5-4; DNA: TGTGCCAGCAGTCAACCGGCCGGCCAGGGCGTAGGGGAAAGCATTCAGTACTTC; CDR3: CASSQPAGQGVGESIQYF
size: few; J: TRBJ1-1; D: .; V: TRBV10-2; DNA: TGCGCCAGCAGGGAGGGGCATTTGAACACTGAAGCTTTCTTT; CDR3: CASREGHLNTEAFF
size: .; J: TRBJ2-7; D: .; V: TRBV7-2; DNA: TGTGCCAGCAGCTTACGGGAGCAGGGATCCCTACTTACTACCTACGAGCAGTACTTC; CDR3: CASSLREQGSLLTTYEQYF
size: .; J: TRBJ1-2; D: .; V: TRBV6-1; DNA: TGTGCCAGCGGAAGGACAGTCGACTATGGCTACACCTTC; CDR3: CASGRTVDYGYTF
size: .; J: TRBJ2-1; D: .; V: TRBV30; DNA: TGTGCCTGGAGCGCTCCCCCGGGACAAATCCCCAATGAGCAGTTCTTC; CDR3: CAWSAPPGQIPNEQFF
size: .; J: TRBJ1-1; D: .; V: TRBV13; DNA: TGTGCCAGCTTACGGCAGGGGCCGCAGAACACTGAAGCTTTCTTT; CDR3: CASLRQGPQNTEAFF